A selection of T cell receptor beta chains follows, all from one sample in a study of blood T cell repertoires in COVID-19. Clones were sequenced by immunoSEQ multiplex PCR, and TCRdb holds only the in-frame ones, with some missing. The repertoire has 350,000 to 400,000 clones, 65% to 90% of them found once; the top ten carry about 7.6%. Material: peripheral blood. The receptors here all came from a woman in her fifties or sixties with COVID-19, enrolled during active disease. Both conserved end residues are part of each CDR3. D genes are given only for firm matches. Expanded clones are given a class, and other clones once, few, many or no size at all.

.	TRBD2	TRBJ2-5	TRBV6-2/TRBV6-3	TGTGCCAGCAGTTACTCAGCCCCGGGACTAGCCCAGACCCAGTACTTC	CASSYSAPGLAQTQYF
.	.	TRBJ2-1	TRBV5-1	TGCGCCAGCAGGGGAGTTACGGAAAATGAGCAGTTCTTC	CASRGVTENEQFF
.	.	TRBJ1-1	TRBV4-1	TGCGCCAGCAGCCAAGGGGGGCAGAGGGGATTGAACACTGAAGCTTTCTTT	CASSQGGQRGLNTEAFF
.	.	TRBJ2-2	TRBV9	TGTGCCAGCAGACAGGGAGGGACCGGGGAGCTGTTTTTT	CASRQGGTGELFF
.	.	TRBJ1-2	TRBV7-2	TGTGCCAGCAGCTTAGACCGCATTATGGACAGATACTATGGCTACACCTTC	CASSLDRIMDRYYGYTF
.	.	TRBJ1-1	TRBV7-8	TGTGCCAGCAGCCCCAATCACAGGGTCGGCACTGAAGCTTTCTTT	CASSPNHRVGTEAFF
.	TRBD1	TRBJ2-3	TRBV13	TGTGCCAGCAGCCGGACAGGGGAGGGCACAGATACGCAGTATTTT	CASSRTGEGTDTQYF
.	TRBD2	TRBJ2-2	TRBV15	TGTGCCACCAGCAGAGATAGGGAACTAGCGGGGGGCCCGAACACCGGGGAGCTGTTTTTT	CATSRDRELAGGPNTGELFF
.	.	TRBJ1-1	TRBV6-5	TGTGCCAGCAGTTATGGCAAGAACACTGAAGCTTTCTTT	CASSYGKNTEAFF
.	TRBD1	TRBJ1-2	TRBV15	TGTGCCACCAGCAGCGTAGCTGGCGGGACAGGGCATCCTAACTATGGCTACACCTTC	CATSSVAGGTGHPNYGYTF
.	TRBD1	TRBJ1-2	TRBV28	TGTGCCAGCAGTCAGGGACAGTTCCTCTATGGCTACACCTTC	CASSQGQFLYGYTF
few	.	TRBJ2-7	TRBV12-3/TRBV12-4	TGTGCCAGCAGTTTCGGCTACGAGCAGTACTTC	CASSFGYEQYF
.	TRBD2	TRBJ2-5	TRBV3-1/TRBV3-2	TGTGCCAGCAGCTATAGCGGGGGGGCCGCAAAGACCCAGTACTTC	CASSYSGGAAKTQYF
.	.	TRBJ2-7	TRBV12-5	TGTGCTAGTGGTTTGGGGCGGGTACGCGAGCAGTACTTC	CASGLGRVREQYF
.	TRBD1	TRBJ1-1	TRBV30	TGTGCCTTCTGGGACAGGGGGACTGAAGCTTTCTTT	CAFWDRGTEAFF
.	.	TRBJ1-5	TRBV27	TGTGCCAGCAGCCCCTATAGCAATCAGCCCCAGCATTTT	CASSPYSNQPQHF
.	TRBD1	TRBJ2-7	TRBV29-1	TGCAGCGTGACCGGGACAGGGAACCTCTACGAGCAGTACTTC	CSVTGTGNLYEQYF
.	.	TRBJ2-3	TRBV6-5	TGTGCCAGCACTTTACAGGGAATAGATACGCAGTATTTT	CASTLQGIDTQYF
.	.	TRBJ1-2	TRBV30	TGTGCCTGGGGAGAGGGGCGGCTTAACTATGGCTACACCTTC	CAWGEGRLNYGYTF
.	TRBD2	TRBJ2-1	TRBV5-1	TGCGCCAGCAGCTTGGGGCTAGCGGGCTACAATGAGCAGTTCTTC	CASSLGLAGYNEQFF
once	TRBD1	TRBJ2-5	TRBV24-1	TGTGCCACCAGTGATCCCACAGGGGGCGGTGAGACCCAGTACTTC	CATSDPTGGGETQYF
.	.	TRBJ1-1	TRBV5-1	TGCGCCAGCACCCTAGAATCTGAAGCTTTCTTT	CASTLESEAFF
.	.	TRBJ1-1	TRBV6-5	TGTGCCAGCAGTTCCCTCCCTGGACAGAAAGCTTTCTTT	CASSSLPGQKAFF
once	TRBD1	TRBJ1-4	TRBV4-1	TGCGCCAGCAGCCAAGGACAGGGGGCGAATGAAAAACTGTTTTTT	CASSQGQGANEKLFF
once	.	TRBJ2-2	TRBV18	TGTGCCAGCTCACCAGGGGGCAGCAACACCGGGGAGCTGTTTTTT	CASSPGGSNTGELFF
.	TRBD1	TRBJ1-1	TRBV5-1	TGCGCCAGCAGCAACCCCCAGGGGGCCGGAACTGAAGCTTTCTTT	CASSNPQGAGTEAFF
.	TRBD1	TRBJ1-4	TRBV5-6	TGTGCCAGCAGCTTAGGACAGGTTGAGGAAAAACTGTTTTTT	CASSLGQVEEKLFF
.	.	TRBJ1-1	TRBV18	TGTGCCAGCCTCACCAACTCGGGCGGGGAAATGGCTTTCTTT	CASLTNSGGEMAFF
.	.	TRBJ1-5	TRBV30	TGTGCCTGGAGTCGGGGGGAATGGGGTCAGCCCCAACATTTT	CAWSRGEWGQPQHF
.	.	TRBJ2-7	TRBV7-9	TGTGCCAGCAGCTCGAACCACGGGAAGATCTACGAGCAGTACTTC	CASSSNHGKIYEQYF
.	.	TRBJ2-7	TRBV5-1	TGCGCCAGCAGCTTGGCTAGCCCCTCCTACGAGCAGTACTTC	CASSLASPSYEQYF
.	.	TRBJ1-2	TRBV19	TGTGCCAGTAGTATCTCATTTCAGGGGCAGCTGGGCTATGGCTACACCTTC	CASSISFQGQLGYGYTF
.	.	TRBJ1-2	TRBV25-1	TGTGCCAGCAGTTTGGGCAACTATGGCTACACCTTC	CASSLGNYGYTF
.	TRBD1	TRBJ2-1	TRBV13	TGTGCCAGCAGCGTTCACCCAGGGGGCAATGAGCAGTTCTTC	CASSVHPGGNEQFF
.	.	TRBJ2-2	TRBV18	TGTGCCAGCTCACCACCGGGCAGGCTAGCTTCGGGGGAGCTGTTTTTT	CASSPPGRLASGELFF
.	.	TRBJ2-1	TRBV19	TGTGCCAGTAGTATGGCCCCCAGGGATAGCTCAAATGAGCAGTTCTTC	CASSMAPRDSSNEQFF
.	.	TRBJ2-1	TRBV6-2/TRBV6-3	TGTGCCAGCAGTTACGGGGGGACCTTCTACAATGAGCAGTTCTTC	CASSYGGTFYNEQFF
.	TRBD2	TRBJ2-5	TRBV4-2	TGTGCCAGCAGCCAAGAGTCGAGCGGGGGGCAAGAGACCCAGTACTTC	CASSQESSGGQETQYF
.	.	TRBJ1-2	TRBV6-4	TGTGCCAGCAGTGATCGGAGGGGAGCTAACTATGGCTACACCTTC	CASSDRRGANYGYTF